This is a list of T cell receptor beta chains from one sample in a study of immune evolution from preneoplasia to lung adenocarcinoma. The protocol was immunoSEQ multiplex PCR, while the TCRdb copy is restricted to in-frame clones and leaves out a portion. Here the sample spans several thousand clones, about 81% being singletons. The sequenced material came from FFPE invasive lung adenocarcinoma tissue. These receptors originate from an older person with invasive lung adenocarcinoma. Each CDR3 is given with its conserved first and last residue. A D gene is named only where the DNA matches it firmly. Clone size appears in some rows only: once, few, many, or a class for an expanded clone.

d_gene,v_gene,j_gene,abundance,CDR3aa,CDR3nt
.,TRBV18,TRBJ2-3,.,CASSLKMTSETQYF,TGTGCCAGCTCACTAAAAATGACCTCTGAAACGCAGTATTTT
.,TRBV6-5,TRBJ1-5,.,CASSYIRNQPQHF,TGTGCCAGCAGTTACATTCGGAATCAGCCCCAGCATTTT
.,TRBV30,TRBJ2-6,.,CAWSVSLGGQGANVLTF,TGTGCCTGGAGTGTAAGTTTGGGGGGCCAAGGGGCCAACGTCCTGACTTTC
.,TRBV28,TRBJ2-2,few,CASYRQPFTGELFF,TGTGCCAGCTATCGTCAGCCTTTCACCGGGGAGCTGTTTTTT
.,TRBV25-1,TRBJ1-2,.,CASSEGGPYGYTF,TGTGCCAGCAGTGAAGGGGGGCCCTATGGCTACACCTTC
.,TRBV18,TRBJ1-3,.,CASSPSSFGNTIYF,TGTGCCAGCTCACCTAGCTCTTTTGGAAACACCATATATTTT
.,TRBV4-1,TRBJ1-1,.,CASSQREGTEAFF,TGCGCCAGCAGCCAACGGGAGGGGACTGAAGCTTTCTTT
TRBD2,TRBV18,TRBJ2-3,.,CASSEQAGEADTQYF,TGTGCCAGTTCGGAACAGGCGGGAGAGGCAGATACGCAGTATTTT
.,TRBV20-1,TRBJ1-5,.,CSADTGQTQHF,TGCAGTGCTGATACAGGGCAGACCCAGCATTTT
TRBD2,TRBV11-3,TRBJ2-1,.,CASSLVIAGGPVFNEQFF,TGTGCCAGCAGCTTAGTAATAGCGGGAGGGCCTGTGTTCAATGAGCAGTTCTTC
.,TRBV5-1,TRBJ2-1,once,CASSYQGSSYNEQFF,TGCGCCAGCAGCTATCAGGGAAGCTCCTACAATGAGCAGTTCTTC
.,TRBV7-9,TRBJ1-1,.,CASSLSGPKSVTFF,TGTGCCAGCAGCTTATCGGGTCCTAAGAGCGTTACTTTCTTT
.,TRBV27,TRBJ2-7,.,CASSLSSAYEQYF,TGTGCCAGCAGTTTATCATCCGCTTACGAGCAGTACTTC
TRBD1,TRBV10-3,TRBJ2-3,.,CAIGRDRGTDTQYF,TGTGCCATCGGACGGGACAGGGGAACAGATACGCAGTATTTT
TRBD2,TRBV18,TRBJ2-7,.,CASSPGLAGGWEQYF,TGTGCCAGCTCACCCGGACTAGCGGGAGGCTGGGAGCAGTACTTC
.,TRBV5-4,TRBJ2-3,.,CASSLAPGNTDTQYF,TGTGCCAGCAGCTTGGCCCCAGGGAACACAGATACGCAGTATTTT
.,TRBV11-2,TRBJ2-7,.,CASSSIQAPGLEQYF,TGTGCCAGCAGCTCTATCCAGGCCCCTGGGTTGGAGCAGTACTTC
TRBD1,TRBV11-2,TRBJ1-1,.,CASSLTGLILTEAFF,TGTGCCAGCAGCCTGACAGGGCTCATATTGACTGAAGCTTTCTTT
TRBD2,TRBV7-3,TRBJ2-1,.,CASGGSGKVVSYNEQFF,TGTGCCAGCGGGGGTAGCGGGAAGGTAGTCTCCTACAATGAGCAGTTCTTC
TRBD1,TRBV6-5,TRBJ2-7,.,CASSTTGGGSEQYF,TGTGCCAGCAGTACGACAGGGGGCGGAAGCGAGCAGTACTTC
TRBD2,TRBV11-2,TRBJ2-7,.,CASSILAGAPYEQYF,TGTGCCAGCAGCATACTAGCGGGAGCTCCCTACGAGCAGTACTTC
TRBD1,TRBV18,TRBJ2-7,.,CASSRDRGYEQYF,TGTGCCAGCTCACGGGACAGGGGGTACGAGCAGTACTTC
.,TRBV2,TRBJ2-1,.,CASLGGLSYFNEQFF,TGTGCCAGCCTGGGGGGGCTTTCCTATTTTAATGAGCAGTTCTTC
TRBD1,TRBV6-6,TRBJ2-1,.,CASSPPTGGLYNEQFF,TGTGCCAGCAGTCCACCGACAGGGGGACTCTACAATGAGCAGTTCTTC
.,TRBV7-9,TRBJ2-7,.,CASSLEGSVYEQYF,TGTGCCAGCAGCTTAGAGGGTTCAGTTTACGAGCAGTACTTC
TRBD2,TRBV9,TRBJ2-2,.,CASSGATSGPTGELFF,TGTGCCAGCAGCGGGGCGACTAGCGGACCCACCGGGGAGCTGTTTTTT
.,TRBV19,TRBJ2-3,.,CASSRGVDTQYF,TGTGCCAGTAGTAGGGGGGTAGATACGCAGTATTTT
.,TRBV7-6,TRBJ2-7,.,CASRQGYEQYF,TGTGCCAGCAGGCAGGGCTACGAGCAGTACTTC
.,TRBV6-5,TRBJ2-6,.,CASSYFTGTGANVLTF,TGTGCCAGCAGTTACTTCACAGGGACTGGGGCCAACGTCCTGACTTTC
.,TRBV5-6,TRBJ2-7,.,CASSLRTRSYEQYF,TGTGCCAGCAGCTTGCGGACCAGGAGCTACGAGCAGTACTTC
TRBD2,TRBV29-1,TRBJ2-1,.,CSVDTQGLAYNEQFF,TGCAGCGTTGATACCCAGGGACTAGCCTACAATGAGCAGTTCTTC
.,TRBV5-1,TRBJ1-1,.,CASSLDRMNTEAFF,TGCGCCAGCAGCTTGGACAGAATGAACACTGAAGCTTTCTTT
TRBD1,TRBV30,TRBJ2-5,.,CAWSRTGLFQETQYF,TGTGCCTGGTCCCGGACAGGACTTTTTCAAGAGACCCAGTACTTC
TRBD1,TRBV5-1,TRBJ1-1,.,CASSRTGGRTEAFF,TGCGCCAGCAGCCGGACAGGGGGGAGGACTGAAGCTTTCTTT
.,TRBV29-1,TRBJ2-5,.,CSIETRGETQYF,TGCAGCATTGAAACTAGAGGCGAGACCCAGTACTTC
.,TRBV5-1,TRBJ2-5,.,CASSFGRSEETQYF,TGCGCCAGCAGCTTCGGACGGAGTGAGGAGACCCAGTACTTC
TRBD2,TRBV11-3,TRBJ2-3,.,CASSLSREGTDTQYF,TGTGCCAGCAGCTTATCTCGGGAGGGAACAGATACGCAGTATTTT
.,TRBV7-6,TRBJ2-5,.,CASSLETQYF,TGTGCCAGCAGCTTAGAGACCCAGTACTTC
.,TRBV2,TRBJ2-7,.,CASSEAQGSYEQYF,TGTGCCAGCAGTGAGGCCCAGGGGAGCTACGAGCAGTACTTC
.,TRBV29-1,TRBJ2-1,.,CSVEAYYRNEQFF,TGCAGCGTTGAAGCCTACTATCGAAATGAGCAGTTCTTC
TRBD1,TRBV2,TRBJ2-6,.,CASKRGLDVLTF,TGTGCCAGCAAGAGGGGGCTGGACGTCCTGACTTTC
.,TRBV6-1,TRBJ2-7,.,CASSEVSNREQYF,TGTGCCAGCAGTGAAGTTAGTAATCGGGAGCAGTACTTC
.,TRBV27,TRBJ2-5,.,CASSATALMKETQYF,TGTGCCAGCAGTGCGACAGCCTTAATGAAAGAGACCCAGTACTTC
TRBD1,TRBV6-6,TRBJ2-5,.,CASRGTAGFAETQYF,TGTGCCAGCAGGGGGACAGCAGGGTTTGCAGAGACCCAGTACTTC
.,TRBV6-5,TRBJ1-2,.,CASSYGLAGDGYTF,TGTGCCAGCAGTTACGGTTTGGCGGGTGATGGCTACACCTTC
.,TRBV10-1,TRBJ1-2,.,CASSDGGGYGYTF,TGCGCCAGCAGTGACGGGGGAGGCTATGGCTACACCTTC
TRBD1,TRBV28,TRBJ2-3,.,CASTTAGTGGRDTQYF,TGTGCCAGCACCACCGCCGGGACAGGGGGTCGAGATACGCAGTATTTT
TRBD2,TRBV30,TRBJ2-5,.,CAWRPLGLAGIGETQYF,TGTGCCTGGAGGCCTTTGGGACTAGCGGGAATAGGGGAGACCCAGTACTTC
.,TRBV2,TRBJ2-7,.,CGTRQIYEQYF,TGTGGCACGCGGCAAATCTACGAGCAGTACTTC
.,TRBV28,TRBJ2-7,.,CASSFTSFYEQYF,TGTGCCAGCAGTTTCACTTCATTTTACGAGCAGTACTTC
.,TRBV5-4,TRBJ1-1,.,CASSLAFVTEAFF,TGTGCCAGCAGCTTGGCTTTTGTCACTGAAGCTTTCTTT
.,TRBV29-1,TRBJ1-4,.,CSAGRASDEKLFF,TGCAGTGCCGGGAGGGCCAGCGATGAAAAACTGTTTTTT
TRBD1,TRBV4-1,TRBJ1-5,.,CASSQEGGGQPQHF,TGCGCCAGCAGCCAAGAAGGGGGCGGCCAGCCCCAGCATTTT
.,TRBV7-2,TRBJ1-1,.,CASSLVGDTEAFF,TGTGCCAGCAGCTTAGTAGGGGACACTGAAGCTTTCTTT
.,TRBV5-1,TRBJ1-1,.,CASSLESGVGTEAFF,TGCGCCAGCAGCTTGGAGTCAGGGGTGGGCACTGAAGCTTTCTTT
TRBD1,TRBV7-9,TRBJ2-6,.,CASSSRTGGDGANVLTF,TGTGCCAGCAGCTCAAGGACAGGGGGCGACGGGGCCAACGTCCTGACTTTC
.,TRBV7-8,TRBJ2-7,.,CASSLGLGDGQYF,TGTGCCAGCAGCTTAGGTCTCGGGGATGGGCAGTACTTC
.,TRBV19,TRBJ2-1,.,CASSMEGKSYNEQFF,TGTGCCAGTAGTATGGAGGGGAAATCCTACAATGAGCAGTTCTTC
.,TRBV10-2,TRBJ1-4,.,CASRPAGEVGEKLFF,TGCGCCAGCAGGCCGGCGGGCGAGGTTGGAGAAAAACTGTTTTTT